This TCR beta chain appears in the sequencing data of a study of neurological immune-mediated disorders. The germline V gene has CDR1 MGHDK and CDR2 SYGVNS. V lost 0 bases to trimming and J lost 0 bases, with 0 bases between them. The CDR3 sequence is 14 residues long. The sample holds many counts of this clonotype. The authors made cDNA by 5'RACE with 10-nucleotide random UMIs. A single record per CDR3 protein comes from TCRdb applying MiXCR to the 5' RACE reads. The repertoire holds about 70,000 distinct CDR3 sequences, about 3% seen once, with 5.2% in the top ten. V gene TRBV25-1 combines with J gene TRBJ1-6; D is unresolved. The sequence was collected from a woman aged 50 to 60 with multiple sclerosis. Sequencing used PBMCs. DNA of the CDR3: TGTGCCAGCAGTGAATACTCCTATAATTCACCCCTCCACTTT. Protein product: CASSEYSYNSPLHF.